This TCR beta chain was sequenced for a study of blood T cell repertoires in COVID-19 (dated by TCRdb to 2018 to 2020). At the level of the whole study: Samples from collaborators originated in the United States, Italy and Spain and spanned both the acute and convalescent phases of COVID-19. The material from the prospective study consisted of cDNA or gDNA derived from T cells, B-cell-depleted T cells, or PBMCs. Deeply sampled blood TCRbeta repertoires from subjects exposed to, actively infected with, or recovered from COVID-19 were included in the dataset. The repertoires were released in a freely available public database meant as a resource for research on the immune response to SARS-CoV-2. The samples were drawn from the first 160 participants of the ongoing ImmuneRACE study and from 1,254 subjects provided by 6 global collaborators. The sample metadata nearly always contained a de-identified subject ID, COVID-19 status, age in years and sex. Where HLA class I and class II types were available, the types were taken from metadata supplied by the sample provider, not from assay-based typing. General study outcomes and caveats: How much clinical and demographic metadata was included differed by source and by participant, and the metadata was provided uncurated.

Enrolling through a virtual design, the prospective study's participants ranged in age from roughly 18 to 90 years and lived across about two dozen United States geographic areas. Cohort assignment in the prospective study relied on participant-reported clinical history from a screening survey and a study questionnaire. Exposed participants were defined as having been in contact with someone with a PCR-confirmed or clinician-diagnosed COVID-19 case within 2 weeks of study entry. Each participant in the prospective study had whole blood, serum and a nasopharyngeal or oropharyngeal swab collected by mobile phlebotomists. Over a roughly 2-month period, participants in the prospective study had the option of providing additional blood draws and questionnaires. Before DNA extraction, prospective study blood samples were shipped either frozen or at room temperature. With respect to this clone: Its antigen has not been determined. No qualities accompany the bases; no much larger clone lies one base away.

TCRbeta CDR3 regions were amplified from genomic DNA by means of the immunoSEQ Assay, a bias-controlled multiplex PCR. Under the source paper's analysis protocol: The number of nucleated cells in each sample was estimated by amplification of reference gene primers within the assay. To quantify the absolute abundance of each unique TCRbeta CDR3 rearrangement, sequence reads were collapsed and filtered. Productive Simpson clonality was computed per sample as the square root of Simpson's diversity index over productive rearrangements. The clones in this table, taken by TCRdb from immuneACCESS, are in-frame only. Not every clone is retained; where verified, under half of the shortfall comes from an unresolved V gene, and the cause of the rest is unknown. From that table come the V and J calls and clone size; the DNA was used to work out D and trimming. The sample table lists about 200,000 clones, around 84% of them with a count of one. The ten largest clones take up roughly 3.2% of the sample.

Sequenced: PBMCs or T cells enriched from blood (not recorded which). The receptor's source is a woman in her 30s who had been exposed to COVID-19.

The encoded CDR3 is CASSRRGRGSFEAFF. In nucleotides, the sequence is TGTGCCAGCAGCAGGCGGGGCAGGGGGTCCTTTGAAGCTTTCTTT. The chain is made from TRBV5-5 and TRBJ1-1; TRBD1 lines up with 7 middle nucleotides. CDR1 and CDR2, looked up from the germline V gene (reference sequence), are SGHKS and YYEKEE. V has 4 bases trimmed and J has 7 bases trimmed; junction bases matching no gene number 13. Measured from the cysteine to the phenylalanine, the CDR3 is 15 residues long. Only the CDR3 part of the read is kept: 45 bases, read in frame from the first base.